The next 8 T cell receptor beta chains were all read from a single sample in a study of blood T cell repertoires in COVID-19. Here immunoSEQ multiplex PCR was the method, and the copy in TCRdb shows in-frame clones only, minus some. The profile covers 200,000 or so clones, with 87% appearing a single time and 7% to 7.5% taken by the ten largest. Specimen: PBMCs or T cells enriched from blood (not recorded which). The receptors stem from a man aged 25 to 40 in a cohort exposed to, infected with or recovered from COVID-19 (not recorded which).

V and J are TRBV9 and TRBJ2-1; 11 bases are shared with TRBD2. CDR1 and CDR2 (germline): SGDLS, YYNGEE. CDR3 length: 16 residues. The ends lost 3 bases at V and 6 bases at J; junction bases unmatched: 8. Written as DNA, the CDR3 is TGTGCCAGCAGCGCCGTCCTAGCGGGAGGAGTCAATGAGCAGTTCTTC. As protein: CASSAVLAGGVNEQFF.

This clone was detected only once. The chain is built from TRBV3-1 (or the pseudogene TRBV3-2) and TRBJ1-5; D is uncertain. The V end was cut by 0 bases, the J end by 4 bases, with 13 bases between. Germline values: CDR1 LGHDT, CDR2 YNNKEL (reference sequence). The CDR3 consists of 16 residues. CDR3 amino acids: CASSQDPPPGNQPQHF. CDR3 DNA: TGTGCCAGCAGCCAAGACCCACCCCCGGGTAATCAGCCCCAGCATTTT.

In DNA form, the CDR3 reads TGTGCCAGCAATTCACTTGACAGGGTCAATCAGCCCCAGCATTTT. Its translation: CASNSLDRVNQPQHF. V usage is TRBV28 and J usage is TRBJ1-5, with TRBD1 matching 7 bases. The CDR3 runs 15 residues. Per germline, CDR1 MDHEN and CDR2 SYDVKM. V was clipped by 7 bases and J by 3 bases; unmatched bases: 9.

DNA of the CDR3: TGTGCCAGCAGCAGTCCCGGGACTAGCGCCATATCCTACGAGCAGTACTTC. Encoded protein: CASSSPGTSAISYEQYF. This chain uses TRBV5-8 with TRBJ2-7, with TRBD2 identical over 10 bases. The CDR3 length is 17 residues. Trimming cost V 4 bases and J 1 base; bases outside gene matches: 11. Germline assignment: CDR1 SGHTS and CDR2 YDEGEE.

The chain couples TRBV19 to TRBJ2-5, with D possibly matching TRBD2 (6 bases). Germline V CDR1 and CDR2: LNHDA, SQIVND (reference sequence). The CDR3 runs to 13 residues. Trimming took 10 bases from V and 2 from J, leaving 14 bases between them. This chain's CDR3 is CATGTANQETQYF. The CDR3 bases are TGTGCCACCGGGACTGCAAATCAAGAGACCCAGTACTTC.

CDR3 protein: CASSFPDRVGGLKRDEQYF. CDR3 nucleotide sequence: TGTGCCAGCAGTTTCCCCGACAGGGTTGGGGGCCTGAAAAGGGACGAGCAGTACTTC. The chain uses TRBV2 and TRBJ2-7, with 7 bases that match TRBD1. With V trimmed by 5 bases and J by 5 bases, 24 bases remained unmatched. Germline V gene sequence: CDR1 SNHLY, CDR2 FYNNEI. This CDR3 region has 19 residues.

J is TRBJ2-7 and V is TRBV19; 8 nucleotides agree with TRBD2. The CDR3 extends over 14 amino acids. Germline V lookup: CDR1 LNHDA, CDR2 SQIVND (reference sequence). The V segment lost 4 bases and the J segment 3 bases; nucleotides outside the gene matches: 5. The CDR3 DNA follows: TGTGCCAGTAGTACAGGACTAGCCGGCTACGAGCAGTACTTC. This encodes CASSTGLAGYEQYF.

The chain recombines TRBV7-9 with TRBJ2-7; the match to TRBD1 covers 7 bases. CDR1 is SEHNR, CDR2 FQNEAQ, per germline (reference sequence). Trimming took 6 bases from V and 0 from J; bases not matched to a gene: 8. This CDR3 has 15 amino acids. CDR3 in amino acids: CASRQGTESSYEQYF. CDR3 nucleotides: TGTGCCAGCAGACAAGGGACAGAGAGCTCCTACGAGCAGTACTTC.